One and the same sample provided the 16 T cell receptor beta chains below, sequenced in a study of blood T cell repertoires in COVID-19. Sequencing used immunoSEQ multiplex PCR; TCRdb keeps in-frame clones, though not all of them. This repertoire shows some 180,000 clones, 70% to 80% found once; its top ten account for around 5.9%. Source material: peripheral blood. The receptors shown here come from a woman in her thirties or forties with COVID-19, enrolled during active disease.

This clone was counted once. This chain connects TRBV19 to TRBJ1-5; 8 bases align to TRBD1. The CDR3 is 16 residues long. Germline V gene sequence: CDR1 LNHDA, CDR2 SQIVND (reference sequence). V shed 3 bases, J shed 2 bases, and the junction held 6 bases outside the gene matches. CDR3 sequence (DNA): TGTGCCAGTAGTATCCAGGAGACAGGGGGCAATCAGCCCCAGCATTTT. Its protein is CASSIQETGGNQPQHF.

The chain combines TRBV29-1 with TRBJ1-4; 11 bases line up with TRBD1. This CDR3 has 16 residues. The J segment lost 2 bases and the V segment lost 5 bases, leaving 7 bases of the junction unmatched. Germline V CDR1 and CDR2: SQVTM, ANQGSEA. DNA for the CDR3: TGCAGCGTTTCCGGGACAGGGGGAATCACTAATGAAAAACTGTTTTTT. Translated, it gives CSVSGTGGITNEKLFF.

This chain uses TRBV7-3 with TRBJ2-3; D possibly corresponds to TRBD2 (7 bases). The germline CDR1 and CDR2 sequences are SGHTA and FQGTGA. Trimming took 2 bases from V and 2 from J, leaving 11 bases between them. The CDR3 spans 15 residues. The CDR3: CASSLGGGVTDTQYF. The CDR3 bases are TGTGCCAGCAGCTTAGGAGGGGGGGTCACAGATACGCAGTATTTT.

The rearrangement uses TRBV3-1 (or the pseudogene TRBV3-2) and TRBJ1-1; no clear D. Between the trimmed V and J ends, which lost 3 bases and 3 bases, there was a span of 8 bases. The CDR3 has 13 amino acids. CDR1 and CDR2 (germline): LGHDT, YNNKEL (reference sequence). Written as DNA, the CDR3 is TGTGCCAGCAGCCATATGCCGGACACTGAAGCTTTCTTT. It is translated as CASSHMPDTEAFF.

This clone was picked up one time. The chain combines TRBV9 with TRBJ2-6, with a tentative D call TRBD2 (6 bases). Per germline, CDR1 SGDLS and CDR2 YYNGEE. V dropped 2 bases and J dropped 0 bases, with 12 bases sitting between them. The CDR3 consists of 17 residues. The DNA of the CDR3 is TGTGCCAGCAGCGTCCCCCCGGGACTCTCTGGGGCCAACGTCCTGACTTTC. It encodes CASSVPPGLSGANVLTF.

V and J are TRBV6-2 or TRBV6-3 and TRBJ2-5; maybe TRBD1 (6 bases). V lost 6 bases and J 3 bases, leaving 20 bases between the germline ends. From germline, CDR1 is MNHEY and CDR2 SVGEGT. This CDR3 comprises 16 residues. CDR3 sequence reads: CASSPGTRGSKETQYF. Written as DNA, the CDR3 is TGTGCCAGCAGCCCAGGGACAAGGGGATCCAAAGAGACCCAGTACTTC.

This clone was recorded once. DNA for the CDR3: TGTGCCAGCAGCCGAGCCGGGACAGGGGATTCCGAGCAGTACTTC. This translates into CASSRAGTGDSEQYF. The genes are TRBV4-2 and TRBJ2-7; 10 positions match TRBD1. CDR1 and CDR2 from the germline V gene are LGHNA and YNFKEQ. V shed 4 bases, J shed 6 bases, and the junction held 9 bases outside the gene matches. This CDR3 region has 15 residues.

This clone has a handful of counts. The chain combines TRBV6-5 with TRBJ2-2; weak D call: TRBD2 (6 bases). Per germline, CDR1 MNHEY and CDR2 SVGAGI. This CDR3 has 15 residues. V was shortened by 4 bases and J by 5 bases, with 14 bases between the two germline ends. The CDR3 loop reads CASSSGGGQTGELFF. CDR3 in DNA: TGTGCCAGCAGTTCCGGGGGAGGTCAAACCGGGGAGCTGTTTTTT.

The CDR3 DNA reads TGTGCCAGCAGCCGCGGACAGACTAACTATGGCTACACCTTC. The encoded protein is CASSRGQTNYGYTF. The chain has TRBV7-2 and TRBJ1-2; possibly TRBD1 for D (6 bases). Germline CDR1 and CDR2: SGHTA and FQGNSA. The CDR3 length is 14 residues. The V and J ends lost 5 bases and 0 bases respectively, with 10 bases between them. Filled out from reference TRBV7-2 and TRBJ1-2, the complete variable domain reads GAGVSQSPSNKVTEKGKDVELRCDPISGHTALYWYRQSLGQGLEFLIYFQGNSAPDKSGLPSDRFSAERTGGSVSTLTIQRTQQEDSAVYLCASSRGQTNYGYTFGSGTRLTVV.

CDR3 bases: TGTGCCATCAGTGCCGACAGAACTGAAGCTTTCTTT. Its protein is CAISADRTEAFF. V usage is TRBV10-3 and J usage is TRBJ1-1, with D perhaps matching TRBD1 (5 bases). Trimming shortened V by 4 bases and J by 5 bases, and 8 bases separated the two germline ends. Per the germline V gene, CDR1 is ENHRY and CDR2 is SYGVKD. The CDR3 extends over 12 amino acids.

The rearrangement uses TRBV2 and TRBJ2-2, with D unresolved. The CDR3 is 14 residues long. Germline V gene data show CDR1 as SNHLY and CDR2 as FYNNEI. The germline V and J ends were trimmed by 10 bases and 5 bases, with 17 bases remaining between them. DNA for the CDR3: TGTGCCATTTACACCCCTGGCTTAACCGGGGAGCTGTTTTTT. It specifies CAIYTPGLTGELFF.

This chain connects TRBV6-2 or TRBV6-3 to TRBJ2-1; unclear D gene. Looked up from germline, CDR1 is MNHEY and CDR2 is SVGEGT. This CDR3 contains 11 residues. V lost 5 bases, J lost 6 bases, and 5 bases lay in between. The CDR3 DNA sequence: TGTGCCAGCAGTCCAGGCAATGAGCAGTTCTTC. Protein sequence: CASSPGNEQFF.

The gene calls are TRBV18 and TRBJ1-1, with TRBD1 as a possible D gene (6 bases). This CDR3 has 13 residues. Trimming left V 4 bases short and J 6 bases short, with 12 bases between. Germline lookup yields CDR1 KGHSH and CDR2 LQKENI. CDR3 region: CASSLGQISEAFF. The CDR3 region has the DNA TGTGCCAGCTCACTCGGACAGATATCTGAAGCTTTCTTT.

This clone was seen just once. The gene calls are TRBV3-1 (or the pseudogene TRBV3-2) and TRBJ2-1; 8 bases line up with TRBD2. The CDR3 runs 17 residues. Trimming at V came to 6 bases and at J to 4 bases, leaving 14 bases not matched to a gene. Germline CDR1 and CDR2: LGHDT and YNNKEL (reference sequence). As DNA, the CDR3 is TGTGCCAGCAGGGGACGCAGCGGGAGCGACAGGTACAATGAGCAGTTCTTC. Its translation: CASRGRSGSDRYNEQFF.

This chain uses TRBV19 with TRBJ1-1, with unresolved D. The CDR3 runs 14 residues. V was pared by 3 bases and J by 6 bases, with 14 bases between. Germline values: CDR1 LNHDA, CDR2 SQIVND (reference sequence). The CDR3 DNA sequence: TGTGCCAGTAGTATGATCGGTCGGTCGGCTGAAGCTTTCTTT. Its protein is CASSMIGRSAEAFF.

V gene TRBV4-2 combines with J gene TRBJ1-1; weak D call: TRBD1 (5 bases). The CDR3 loop spans 15 amino acids. Trimming shortened V by 0 bases and J by 1 base, and 9 bases separated the two germline ends. Germline-derived CDR1 and CDR2 are LGHNA and YNFKEQ. CDR3 coding DNA: TGTGCCAGCAGCCAAGAGCGTGGGGCGAACACTGAAGCTTTCTTT. Translated: CASSQERGANTEAFF.